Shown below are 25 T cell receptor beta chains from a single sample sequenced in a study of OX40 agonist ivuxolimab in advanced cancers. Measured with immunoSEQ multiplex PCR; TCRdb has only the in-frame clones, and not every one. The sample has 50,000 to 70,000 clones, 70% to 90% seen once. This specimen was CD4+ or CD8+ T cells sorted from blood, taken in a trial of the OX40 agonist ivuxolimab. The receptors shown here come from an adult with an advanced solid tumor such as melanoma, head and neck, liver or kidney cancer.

The CDR3 nucleotides are TGTGCCAGCAGTCCCTCCGCGACAGGGACAGATACGCAGTATTTT. Its protein product is CASSPSATGTDTQYF. The V gene is TRBV27, the J gene TRBJ2-3, with 7 positions matching TRBD1. CDR1 is MNHEY and CDR2 is SMNVEV in the germline V gene (reference sequence). The CDR3 sequence is 15 residues long. With V trimmed by 5 bases and J by 3 bases, 8 bases remained unmatched.

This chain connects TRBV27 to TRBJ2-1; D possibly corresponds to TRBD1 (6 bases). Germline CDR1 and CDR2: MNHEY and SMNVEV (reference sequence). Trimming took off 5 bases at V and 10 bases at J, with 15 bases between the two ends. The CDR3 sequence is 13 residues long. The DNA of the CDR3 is TGTGCCAGCAGTGCCAAACAGGGATACGAGCAGTTCTTC. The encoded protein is CASSAKQGYEQFF.

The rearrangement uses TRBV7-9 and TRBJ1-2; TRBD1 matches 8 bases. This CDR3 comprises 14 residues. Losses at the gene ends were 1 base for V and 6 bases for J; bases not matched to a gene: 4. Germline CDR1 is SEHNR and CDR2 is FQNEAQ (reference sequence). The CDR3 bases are TGTGCCAGCAGCTTAGTAGCAGGGGGCGATGGCTACACCTTC. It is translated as CASSLVAGGDGYTF.

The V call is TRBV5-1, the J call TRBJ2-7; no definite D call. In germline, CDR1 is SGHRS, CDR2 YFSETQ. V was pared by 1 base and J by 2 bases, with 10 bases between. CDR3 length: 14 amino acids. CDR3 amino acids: CASSLNNSPYEQYF. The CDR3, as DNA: TGCGCCAGCAGCTTGAATAACTCTCCCTACGAGCAGTACTTC.

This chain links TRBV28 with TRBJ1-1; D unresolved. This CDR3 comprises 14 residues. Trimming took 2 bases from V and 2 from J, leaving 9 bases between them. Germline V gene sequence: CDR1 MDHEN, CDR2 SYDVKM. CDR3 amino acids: CASSLPTVNTEAFF. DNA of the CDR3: TGTGCCAGCAGTTTACCAACAGTTAACACTGAAGCTTTCTTT.

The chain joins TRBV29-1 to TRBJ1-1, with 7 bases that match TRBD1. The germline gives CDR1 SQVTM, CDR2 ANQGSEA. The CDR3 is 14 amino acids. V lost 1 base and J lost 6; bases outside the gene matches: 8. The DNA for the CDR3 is TGCAGCGTTGAAGGGGACAGCCCTCCACCTGAAGCTTTCTTT. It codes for CSVEGDSPPPEAFF.

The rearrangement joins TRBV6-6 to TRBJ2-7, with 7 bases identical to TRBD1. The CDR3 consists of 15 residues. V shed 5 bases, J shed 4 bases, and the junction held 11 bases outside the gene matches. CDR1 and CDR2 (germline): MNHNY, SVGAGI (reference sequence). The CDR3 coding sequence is TGTGCCAGCAGTCGGACCGGGACAGCAGGGTACGAGCAGTACTTC. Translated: CASSRTGTAGYEQYF.

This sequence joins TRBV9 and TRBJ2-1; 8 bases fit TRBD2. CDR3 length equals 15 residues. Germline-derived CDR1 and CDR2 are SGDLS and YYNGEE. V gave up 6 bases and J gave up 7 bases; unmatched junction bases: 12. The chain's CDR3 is CASKRGGAGGNEQFF. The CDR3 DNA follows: TGTGCCAGCAAACGGGGAGGCGCGGGGGGTAATGAGCAGTTCTTC. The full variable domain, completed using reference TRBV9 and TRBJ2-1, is DSGVTQTPKHLITATGQRVTLRCSPRSGDLSVYWYQQSLDQGLQFLIQYYNGEERAKGNILERFSAQQFPDLHSELNLSSLELGDSALYFCASKRGGAGGNEQFFGPGTRLTVL.

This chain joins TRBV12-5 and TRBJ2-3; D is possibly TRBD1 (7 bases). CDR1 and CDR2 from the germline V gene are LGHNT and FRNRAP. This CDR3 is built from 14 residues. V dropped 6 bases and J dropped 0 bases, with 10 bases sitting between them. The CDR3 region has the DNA TGTGCTAGTGGCGCGGGACAGAGCACAGATACGCAGTATTTT. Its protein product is CASGAGQSTDTQYF.

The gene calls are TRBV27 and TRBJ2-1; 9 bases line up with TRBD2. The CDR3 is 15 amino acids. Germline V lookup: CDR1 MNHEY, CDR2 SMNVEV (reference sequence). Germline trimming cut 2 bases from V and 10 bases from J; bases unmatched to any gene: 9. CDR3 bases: TGTGCCAGCAGTTTACAGTTAGCGGGGGTTCGGGAGCAGTTCTTC. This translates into CASSLQLAGVREQFF.

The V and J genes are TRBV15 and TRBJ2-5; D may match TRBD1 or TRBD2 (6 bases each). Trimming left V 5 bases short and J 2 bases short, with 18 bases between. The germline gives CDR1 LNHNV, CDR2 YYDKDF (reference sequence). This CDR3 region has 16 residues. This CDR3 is CATSATGWGAQETQYF. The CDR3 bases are TGTGCCACCAGCGCGACTGGATGGGGGGCACAAGAGACCCAGTACTTC. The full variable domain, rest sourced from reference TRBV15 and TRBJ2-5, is DAMVIQNPRYQVTQFGKPVTLSCSQTLNHNVMYWYQQKSSQAPKLLFHYYDKDFNNEADTPDNFQSRRPNTSFCFLDIRSPGLGDTAMYLCATSATGWGAQETQYFGPGTRLLVL.

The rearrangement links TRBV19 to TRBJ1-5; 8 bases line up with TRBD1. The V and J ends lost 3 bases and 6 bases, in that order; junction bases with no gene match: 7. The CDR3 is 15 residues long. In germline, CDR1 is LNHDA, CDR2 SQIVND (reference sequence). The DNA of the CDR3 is TGTGCCAGTAGTATGGGACAGGCTACGGGTCAGCCCCAGCATTTT. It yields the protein CASSMGQATGQPQHF. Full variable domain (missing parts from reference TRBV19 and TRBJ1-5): DGGITQSPKYLFRKEGQNVTLSCEQNLNHDAMYWYRQDPGQGLRLIYYSQIVNDFQKGDIAEGYSVSREKKESFPLTVTSAQKNPTAFYLCASSMGQATGQPQHFGDGTRLSIL.

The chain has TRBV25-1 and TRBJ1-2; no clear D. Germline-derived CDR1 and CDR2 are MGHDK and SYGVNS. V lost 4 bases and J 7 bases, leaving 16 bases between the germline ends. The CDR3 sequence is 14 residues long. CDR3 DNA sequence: TGTGCCAGCAGTGGGATATCAGACGTCTCTGGCTACACCTTC. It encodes CASSGISDVSGYTF.

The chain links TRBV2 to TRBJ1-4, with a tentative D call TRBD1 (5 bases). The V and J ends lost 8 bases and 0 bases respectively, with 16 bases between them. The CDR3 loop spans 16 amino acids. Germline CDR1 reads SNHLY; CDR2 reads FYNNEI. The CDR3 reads CASWWEGGATNEKLFF. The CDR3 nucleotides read TGTGCCAGCTGGTGGGAGGGAGGGGCAACTAATGAAAAACTGTTTTTT.

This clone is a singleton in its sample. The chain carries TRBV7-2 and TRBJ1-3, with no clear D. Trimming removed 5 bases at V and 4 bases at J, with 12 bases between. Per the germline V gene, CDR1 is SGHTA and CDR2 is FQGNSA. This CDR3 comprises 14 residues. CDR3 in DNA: TGTGCCAGCAGCCCGTACGGAGCGGGAAACACCATATATTTT. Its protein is CASSPYGAGNTIYF.

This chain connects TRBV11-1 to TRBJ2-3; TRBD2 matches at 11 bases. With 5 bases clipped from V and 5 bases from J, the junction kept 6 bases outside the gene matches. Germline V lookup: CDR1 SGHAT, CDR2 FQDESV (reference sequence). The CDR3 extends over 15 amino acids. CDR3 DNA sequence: TGTGCCAGCAGCCCAACTAGCGGGGGAATAGATACGCAGTATTTT. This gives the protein CASSPTSGGIDTQYF.

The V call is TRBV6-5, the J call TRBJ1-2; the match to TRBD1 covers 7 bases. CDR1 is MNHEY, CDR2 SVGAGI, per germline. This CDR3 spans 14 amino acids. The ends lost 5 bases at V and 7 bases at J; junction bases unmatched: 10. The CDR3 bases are TGTGCCAGCAGTGCAGGGGGTTCTCGGAGTGGCTACACCTTC. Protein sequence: CASSAGGSRSGYTF.

CDR3 sequence: CASSYRGGSPNSPLHF. The CDR3 DNA sequence: TGTGCCAGCAGCTATAGAGGGGGCAGTCCTAATTCACCCCTCCACTTT. The chain has TRBV7-2 and TRBJ1-6, with 7 nucleotides matching TRBD1. CDR1 and CDR2 (germline): SGHTA, FQGNSA. J was trimmed by 6 bases and V by 4 bases; bases with no gene match: 9. There are 16 residues in the CDR3.

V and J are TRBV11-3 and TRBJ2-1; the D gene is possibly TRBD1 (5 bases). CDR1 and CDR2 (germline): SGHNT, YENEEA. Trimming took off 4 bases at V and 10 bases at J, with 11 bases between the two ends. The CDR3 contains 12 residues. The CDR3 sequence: CASSSDSKEQFF. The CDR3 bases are TGTGCCAGCAGCTCCGACAGTAAAGAGCAGTTCTTC.

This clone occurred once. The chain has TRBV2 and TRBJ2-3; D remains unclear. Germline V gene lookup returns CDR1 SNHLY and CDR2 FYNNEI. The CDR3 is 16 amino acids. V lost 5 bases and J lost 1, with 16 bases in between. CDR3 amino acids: CASSPPLGIRTDTQYF. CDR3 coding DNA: TGTGCCAGCAGTCCTCCCCTAGGTATCCGCACAGATACGCAGTATTTT.

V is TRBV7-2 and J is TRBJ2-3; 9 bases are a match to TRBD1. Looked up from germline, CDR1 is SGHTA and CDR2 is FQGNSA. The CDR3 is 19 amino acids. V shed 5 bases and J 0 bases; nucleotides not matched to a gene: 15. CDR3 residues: CASSRPGTGFGASTDTQYF. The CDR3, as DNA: TGTGCCAGCAGCCGTCCCGGGACAGGGTTTGGGGCTAGCACAGATACGCAGTATTTT. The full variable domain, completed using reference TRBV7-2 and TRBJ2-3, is GAGVSQSPSNKVTEKGKDVELRCDPISGHTALYWYRQSLGQGLEFLIYFQGNSAPDKSGLPSDRFSAERTGGSVSTLTIQRTQQEDSAVYLCASSRPGTGFGASTDTQYFGPGTRLTVL.

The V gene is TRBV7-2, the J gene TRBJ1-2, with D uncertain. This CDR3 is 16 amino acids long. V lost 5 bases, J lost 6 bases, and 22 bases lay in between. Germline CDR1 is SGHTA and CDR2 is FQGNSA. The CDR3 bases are TGTGCCAGCAGCCAAAACTCATTAGCGGGGTCGCATGGCTACACCTTC. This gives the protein CASSQNSLAGSHGYTF.

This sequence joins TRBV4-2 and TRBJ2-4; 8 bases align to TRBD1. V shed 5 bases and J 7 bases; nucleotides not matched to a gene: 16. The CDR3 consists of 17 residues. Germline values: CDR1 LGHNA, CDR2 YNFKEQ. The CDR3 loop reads CASSDEGRGTGVNIQYF. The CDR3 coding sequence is TGTGCCAGCAGCGATGAGGGACGTGGGACAGGCGTTAACATTCAGTACTTC.

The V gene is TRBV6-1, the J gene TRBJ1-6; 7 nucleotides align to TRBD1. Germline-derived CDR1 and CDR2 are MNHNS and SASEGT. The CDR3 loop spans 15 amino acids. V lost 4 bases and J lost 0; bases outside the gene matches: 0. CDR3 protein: CASSAGGSYNSPLHF. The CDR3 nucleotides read TGTGCCAGCAGTGCAGGGGGCTCCTATAATTCACCCCTCCACTTT.

CDR3: CASSLNGLSATDTQYF. The CDR3 DNA sequence: TGTGCCAGCAGCTTAAACGGGCTAAGCGCGACAGATACGCAGTATTTT. V gene TRBV5-4 combines with J gene TRBJ2-3, with D hard to call. The CDR3 is 16 residues long. Trimming removed 2 bases from V and 3 bases from J, with 16 bases in between. CDR1 and CDR2 (germline): SGHNT, YYREEE (reference sequence).